A selection of T cell receptor beta chains follows, all from one sample in a study of cytomegalovirus exposure and HLA in healthy donors. Generated by immunoSEQ multiplex PCR, the TCRdb table keeps only in-frame clones and is missing some. The sample lists about 120,000 clones; 65% to 85% were seen once. The specimen sequenced was PBMCs. The receptors derive from a man in his late teens or twenties in good health and CMV-seropositive. Both conserved end residues are part of each CDR3. A D gene is named only where the DNA matches it firmly. Some rows have no size entry. The others give once, few or many, or a class for an expanded clone.

cdr3_length: 15
d_call: NA
clone_size: NA
v_call: TRBV4-3
j_call: TRBJ1-4
cdr3_nt: TGCGCCAGCAGCCAAGAGCCCGGCGGTAATGAAAAACTGTTTTTT
cdr3_aa: CASSQEPGGNEKLFF

cdr3_length: 15
d_call: NA
clone_size: NA
v_call: TRBV6-6
j_call: TRBJ2-5
cdr3_nt: TGTGCCAGCAGTATGGACTCTAGTGCGGGGGAGACCCAGTACTTC
cdr3_aa: CASSMDSSAGETQYF

cdr3_length: 13
d_call: NA
clone_size: NA
v_call: TRBV7-9
j_call: TRBJ2-7
cdr3_nt: TGTGCCAGCAGCTATGACTCCTCCTACGAGCAGTACTTC
cdr3_aa: CASSYDSSYEQYF

cdr3_length: 17
d_call: NA
clone_size: NA
v_call: TRBV14
j_call: TRBJ2-3
cdr3_nt: TGTGCCAGCAGCCAAGGCCTTCCGAGGACTAGCACAGATACGCAGTATTTT
cdr3_aa: CASSQGLPRTSTDTQYF

cdr3_length: 14
d_call: NA
clone_size: once
v_call: TRBV10-3
j_call: TRBJ1-5
cdr3_nt: TGTGCCAGCAGTCCCGAGAATAGCAATCAGCCCCAGCATTTT
cdr3_aa: CASSPENSNQPQHF

cdr3_length: 13
d_call: NA
clone_size: few
v_call: TRBV7-6
j_call: TRBJ1-1
cdr3_nt: TGTGCCAGCAGCTTAGAAGCTAACCGTGAAGCTTTCTTT
cdr3_aa: CASSLEANREAFF

cdr3_length: 17
d_call: NA
clone_size: NA
v_call: TRBV4-2
j_call: TRBJ1-2
cdr3_nt: TGTGCCAGCAGCCAAGTTGGTAACTCCAGGGGTAACTATGGCTACACCTTC
cdr3_aa: CASSQVGNSRGNYGYTF

cdr3_length: 13
d_call: NA
clone_size: NA
v_call: TRBV30
j_call: TRBJ1-2
cdr3_nt: TGTGCCCGGAGTGTAATGGACAGCTATGGCTACACCTTC
cdr3_aa: CARSVMDSYGYTF

cdr3_length: 15
d_call: TRBD2
clone_size: NA
v_call: TRBV19
j_call: TRBJ2-1
cdr3_nt: TGTGCCAGTAGTGGCGGACTAGCGGGAGACAATGAGCAGTTCTTC
cdr3_aa: CASSGGLAGDNEQFF

cdr3_length: 14
d_call: TRBD1
clone_size: NA
v_call: TRBV4-3
j_call: TRBJ2-2
cdr3_nt: TGCGCCAGCAGCCAAGGACAGGGTCCCGGGGAGCTGTTTTTT
cdr3_aa: CASSQGQGPGELFF

cdr3_length: 15
d_call: NA
clone_size: NA
v_call: TRBV7-2
j_call: TRBJ1-1
cdr3_nt: TGTGCCAGCAGCTTAGAAAATCTAGATTACTCTGGAGCTTTCTTT
cdr3_aa: CASSLENLDYSGAFF

cdr3_length: 16
d_call: NA
clone_size: NA
v_call: TRBV7-9
j_call: TRBJ2-1
cdr3_nt: TGTGCCAGCAGCTTTAGCGCGCGGCCCCCCGGCAATGAGCAGTTCTTC
cdr3_aa: CASSFSARPPGNEQFF

cdr3_length: 16
d_call: NA
clone_size: NA
v_call: TRBV4-1
j_call: TRBJ1-2
cdr3_nt: TGCGCCAGCAGCCAAGACGAAAACCCAACGGGATATGGCTACACCTTC
cdr3_aa: CASSQDENPTGYGYTF

cdr3_length: 16
d_call: NA
clone_size: NA
v_call: TRBV7-2
j_call: TRBJ1-2
cdr3_nt: TGTGCCAGCAGCCCCGACCAGGATTGGGTTAGGTATGGCTACACCTTC
cdr3_aa: CASSPDQDWVRYGYTF

cdr3_length: 14
d_call: NA
clone_size: NA
v_call: TRBV5-4
j_call: TRBJ2-7
cdr3_nt: TGTGCCAGCAGCGCAGGGGGGTTAAACTACGAGCAGTACTTC
cdr3_aa: CASSAGGLNYEQYF

cdr3_length: 15
d_call: TRBD2
clone_size: NA
v_call: TRBV10-2
j_call: TRBJ2-3
cdr3_nt: TGCGCCAGCATTTATGAGGCGGGAGGTTCAGATACGCAGTATTTT
cdr3_aa: CASIYEAGGSDTQYF

cdr3_length: 14
d_call: NA
clone_size: NA
v_call: TRBV13
j_call: TRBJ2-4
cdr3_nt: TGTGCCAGCAGCATAAGGGAGGCCAAAAACATTCAGTACTTC
cdr3_aa: CASSIREAKNIQYF

cdr3_length: 13
d_call: NA
clone_size: few
v_call: TRBV6-5
j_call: TRBJ1-1
cdr3_nt: TGTGCCAGCAGTTGGGAAACAGGGATTCCAGCTTTCTTT
cdr3_aa: CASSWETGIPAFF

cdr3_length: 15
d_call: TRBD1
clone_size: once
v_call: TRBV7-8
j_call: TRBJ2-7
cdr3_nt: TGTGCCAGCAGCTTCAGGGACAGCGACTCCTACGAGCAGTACTTC
cdr3_aa: CASSFRDSDSYEQYF

cdr3_length: 16
d_call: NA
clone_size: NA
v_call: TRBV9
j_call: TRBJ1-3
cdr3_nt: TGTGCCAGCAGCGAAGTTCGACAGAACTCTGGAAACACCATATATTTT
cdr3_aa: CASSEVRQNSGNTIYF

cdr3_length: 14
d_call: NA
clone_size: NA
v_call: TRBV5-1
j_call: TRBJ2-7
cdr3_nt: TGCGCCAGCAGCTTGGCCCAGAATGCGGACGAGCAGTACTTC
cdr3_aa: CASSLAQNADEQYF

cdr3_length: 14
d_call: NA
clone_size: few
v_call: TRBV30
j_call: TRBJ2-3
cdr3_nt: TGTGCCTGGAGTGCAGCGGGACACACAGATACGCAGTATTTT
cdr3_aa: CAWSAAGHTDTQYF

cdr3_length: 14
d_call: TRBD2
clone_size: few
v_call: TRBV19
j_call: TRBJ2-1
cdr3_nt: TGTGCCAGTAGTACCGGGACTAGGGGGAATGAGCAGTTCTTC
cdr3_aa: CASSTGTRGNEQFF

cdr3_length: 14
d_call: TRBD1
clone_size: NA
v_call: TRBV6-1
j_call: TRBJ1-2
cdr3_nt: TGTGCCAGCAATAAGGACAGGACCAACTATGGCTACACCTTC
cdr3_aa: CASNKDRTNYGYTF

cdr3_length: 19
d_call: TRBD1
clone_size: NA
v_call: TRBV9
j_call: TRBJ2-2
cdr3_nt: TGTGCCAGCAGCGACCGCCCGACAGGGGGCGAACCTTTCACCGGGGAGCTGTTTTTT
cdr3_aa: CASSDRPTGGEPFTGELFF

cdr3_length: 15
d_call: TRBD1
clone_size: NA
v_call: TRBV5-1
j_call: TRBJ2-3
cdr3_nt: TGCGCCAGCAGCTTTGGACAGGCCTTAGGAGATACGCAGTATTTT
cdr3_aa: CASSFGQALGDTQYF

cdr3_length: 14
d_call: NA
clone_size: NA
v_call: TRBV10-2
j_call: TRBJ1-1
cdr3_nt: TGCGCCAGCAGGACTACAGGGATTTTCGCTGAAGCTTTCTTT
cdr3_aa: CASRTTGIFAEAFF

cdr3_length: 15
d_call: TRBD2
clone_size: NA
v_call: TRBV27
j_call: TRBJ2-3
cdr3_nt: TGTGCCAGCCGCCCGGGACTAGTTTTGACAGATACGCAGTATTTT
cdr3_aa: CASRPGLVLTDTQYF

cdr3_length: 15
d_call: NA
clone_size: NA
v_call: TRBV11-2
j_call: TRBJ2-7
cdr3_nt: TGTGCCAGCAGCTCCTGGCCGACAGTGCCCTACGAGCAGTACTTC
cdr3_aa: CASSSWPTVPYEQYF

cdr3_length: 15
d_call: NA
clone_size: NA
v_call: TRBV6-5
j_call: TRBJ1-2
cdr3_nt: TGTGCCAGCAGTTACGGGCGGGGGTTCGGGTATGGCTACACCTTC
cdr3_aa: CASSYGRGFGYGYTF

cdr3_length: 14
d_call: NA
clone_size: NA
v_call: TRBV6-1
j_call: TRBJ1-1
cdr3_nt: TGTGCCAGCAGTGAAACCGCAGATCAAAGGAGGGCTTTCTTT
cdr3_aa: CASSETADQRRAFF

cdr3_length: 12
d_call: NA
clone_size: NA
v_call: TRBV30
j_call: TRBJ1-1
cdr3_nt: TGTGCCTGGAGGTCACAGGTCAATGAAGCTTTCTTT
cdr3_aa: CAWRSQVNEAFF

cdr3_length: 14
d_call: TRBD2
clone_size: NA
v_call: TRBV5-1
j_call: TRBJ2-2
cdr3_nt: TGCGCCAGCCAGGGACTAGCGGGATCCGGGGAGCTGTTTTTT
cdr3_aa: CASQGLAGSGELFF

cdr3_length: 14
d_call: NA
clone_size: once
v_call: TRBV5-4
j_call: TRBJ2-7
cdr3_nt: TGTGCCAGCAGCTTGGGCGGTTTCCACAACGAGCAGTACTTC
cdr3_aa: CASSLGGFHNEQYF

cdr3_length: 14
d_call: NA
clone_size: few
v_call: TRBV4-3
j_call: TRBJ1-3
cdr3_nt: TGCGCCAGCAGCCAAGGGATGGACACGAACACCATATATTTT
cdr3_aa: CASSQGMDTNTIYF

cdr3_length: 14
d_call: NA
clone_size: NA
v_call: TRBV15
j_call: TRBJ2-4
cdr3_nt: TGTGCCACAGCTGTTAGGGGGAACAAAAACATTCAGTACTTC
cdr3_aa: CATAVRGNKNIQYF

cdr3_length: 13
d_call: NA
clone_size: NA
v_call: TRBV6-5
j_call: TRBJ1-4
cdr3_nt: TGTGCCAGCAGTTACGGGCATGACCAGAAACTGTTTTTT
cdr3_aa: CASSYGHDQKLFF

cdr3_length: 20
d_call: TRBD2
clone_size: once
v_call: TRBV4-1
j_call: TRBJ2-7
cdr3_nt: TGCGCCAGCAGCCCCGAAACCTCTCTAGCGGGGGATGAAACCGCCTACGAGCAGTACTTC
cdr3_aa: CASSPETSLAGDETAYEQYF

cdr3_length: 12
d_call: NA
clone_size: NA
v_call: TRBV5-4
j_call: TRBJ1-1
cdr3_nt: TGTGCCAGCCGCGATCTGAACACTGAAGCTTTCTTT
cdr3_aa: CASRDLNTEAFF

cdr3_length: 13
d_call: NA
clone_size: once
v_call: TRBV30
j_call: TRBJ1-4
cdr3_nt: TGTGCCTGGAGGCAGGGCTCTAATGAAAAACTGTTTTTT
cdr3_aa: CAWRQGSNEKLFF

cdr3_length: 15
d_call: TRBD1
clone_size: NA
v_call: TRBV30
j_call: TRBJ2-2
cdr3_nt: TGTGCCTGGAGTGTCGTTACAGGGGGGACCGGGGAGCTGTTTTTT
cdr3_aa: CAWSVVTGGTGELFF

cdr3_length: 21
d_call: NA
clone_size: NA
v_call: TRBV21-1
j_call: TRBJ2-1
cdr3_nt: TGTGCCAGCAGCAAATGTTACCGACTAGCGGGAGGGTCAAGCTCCTACAATGAGCAGTTCTTC
cdr3_aa: CASSKCYRLAGGSSSYNEQFF

cdr3_length: 15
d_call: TRBD2
clone_size: NA
v_call: TRBV7-9
j_call: TRBJ2-5
cdr3_nt: TGTGCCAGCAGCTTACCGACTAGCGGAGGAGAGACCCAGTACTTC
cdr3_aa: CASSLPTSGGETQYF

cdr3_length: 15
d_call: TRBD1
clone_size: NA
v_call: TRBV15
j_call: TRBJ1-2
cdr3_nt: TGTGCCACCAGCAGAGATACGGACAGGGGGTATGGCTACACCTTC
cdr3_aa: CATSRDTDRGYGYTF

cdr3_length: 14
d_call: TRBD2
clone_size: once
v_call: TRBV7-2
j_call: TRBJ2-7
cdr3_nt: TGTGCCAGCAGCCCAGCAAGCGGGGGTTACGAGCAGTACTTC
cdr3_aa: CASSPASGGYEQYF

cdr3_length: 13
d_call: NA
clone_size: once
v_call: TRBV2
j_call: TRBJ1-2
cdr3_nt: TGTGCCAGCAGCTGGGGGCTCGCCTATGGCTACACCTTC
cdr3_aa: CASSWGLAYGYTF

cdr3_length: 14
d_call: TRBD1
clone_size: NA
v_call: TRBV4-2
j_call: TRBJ1-1
cdr3_nt: TGTGCCAGCAGCCAAGGACAGGGGGCCGCTGAAGCTTTCTTT
cdr3_aa: CASSQGQGAAEAFF

cdr3_length: 15
d_call: TRBD1
clone_size: NA
v_call: TRBV7-2
j_call: TRBJ1-4
cdr3_nt: TGTGCCAGCAGCTTAGTTCCAGGGGGCAATGAAAAACTGTTTTTT
cdr3_aa: CASSLVPGGNEKLFF